The T cell receptor beta chain under discussion was sequenced for a study of CD8 T cells in Susac syndrome. V was shortened by 6 bases and J by 1 base, with 11 bases between the two germline ends. This CDR3 spans 13 amino acids. Germline V gene sequence: CDR1 SQVTM, CDR2 ANQGSEA. After extraction with the RNeasy kit, about 0.5 to 1 ug of the RNA was reverse transcribed using random hexamers. Via MiXCR, TCRdb re-called the immunoSEQ multiplex PCR reads, giving one row per CDR3 protein. The data show around 50,000 distinct CDR3 sequences, with 80% to 95% seen just once and around 0.41% held by the top ten.

This clonotype was sampled from a human donor in good health. Material: CD8+ T cells from PBMCs. The chain links TRBV29-1 to TRBJ2-3; D possibly corresponds to TRBD2 (6 bases). In DNA form, the CDR3 reads TGCAGCGTCTCGGGACTCCGCACAGATACGCAGTATTTT. Translated: CSVSGLRTDTQYF.